Each of the 31 T cell receptor beta chains below was sequenced from the same sample in a study of cytomegalovirus exposure and HLA in healthy donors. The PCR was carried out with 60 Vbeta primers and 13 Jbeta primers. Data came from immunoSEQ multiplex PCR; TCRdb stores just in-frame clones and leaves some out. This table has around 180,000 clones, over 80% appearing once. Sequenced input: PBMCs. These receptors all come from a boy younger than 10 in good health and CMV-seronegative.

This chain connects TRBV19 to TRBJ2-1, with TRBD2 matching 9 bases. Germline CDR1 LNHDA, CDR2 SQIVND (reference sequence). CDR3 length equals 15 residues. V shed 3 bases and J 0 bases; nucleotides not matched to a gene: 0. Here the CDR3 reads CASSMGLASYNEQFF. CDR3 nucleotides: TGTGCCAGTAGTATGGGACTAGCCTCCTACAATGAGCAGTTCTTC.

The chain carries TRBV6-4 and TRBJ2-5; 8 nucleotides align to TRBD1. Per the germline V gene, CDR1 is MRHNA and CDR2 is SNTAGT. The ends lost 0 bases at V and 0 bases at J; junction bases unmatched: 6. The CDR3 covers 17 residues. Here the CDR3 DNA reads TGTGCCAGCAGTGACTCGCGTACAGGGGGGTACCAAGAGACCCAGTACTTC. Translated, it gives CASSDSRTGGYQETQYF.

The J gene is TRBJ2-1, the V gene TRBV6-6; 7 bases line up with TRBD1. Germline V lookup: CDR1 MNHNY, CDR2 SVGAGI (reference sequence). V lost 6 bases to trimming and J lost 4 bases; unmatched junction nucleotides: 6. CDR3 length: 14 residues. CDR3 loop: CASRDRDGYNEQFF. In DNA, the CDR3 is TGTGCCAGCAGAGACAGGGACGGATACAATGAGCAGTTCTTC.

The rearrangement joins TRBV19 to TRBJ1-4; D is ambiguous. Per germline, CDR1 LNHDA and CDR2 SQIVND (reference sequence). CDR3 length: 15 amino acids. Trimming took 5 bases from V and 1 from J, leaving 11 bases between them. The CDR3 loop reads CASSPHLRTNEKLFF. As DNA, the CDR3 is TGTGCCAGTAGTCCCCATCTCAGAACTAATGAAAAACTGTTTTTT.

The chain couples TRBV28 to TRBJ2-7; weak D call: TRBD1 (6 bases). CDR3 length: 15 amino acids. CDR1 is MDHEN and CDR2 is SYDVKM in the germline V gene. CDR3 amino acids: CASRPSPRGTYEQCV. The DNA of the CDR3 is TGTGCCAGCAGGCCCTCCCCCAGGGGAACCTACGAGCAGTGCGTC.

The chain joins TRBV7-8 to TRBJ2-7; D unclear. Trimming removed 8 bases from V and 3 bases from J, with 11 bases in between. Germline V gene data show CDR1 as SGHVS and CDR2 as FQNEAQ. The CDR3 extends over 12 amino acids. The CDR3 nucleotides are TGTGCCAGCGCGGAAAATCACTACGAGCAGTACGTC. The encoded protein is CASAENHYEQYV.

The chain couples TRBV12-5 to TRBJ1-4; D remains ambiguous. Germline loops: CDR1 LGHNT, CDR2 FRNRAP. Deletions cut 3 bases from V and 11 bases from J, with 7 bases between. CDR3 length: 11 residues. The CDR3 here is CASGLYEKLFF. The CDR3 region has the DNA TGTGCTAGTGGTTTATACGAGAAACTGTTTTTT.

The rearrangement uses TRBV10-2 and TRBJ1-5, with a weak D call TRBD1 (5 bases). Looked up from germline, CDR1 is WSHSY and CDR2 is SAAADI. CDR3 size: 15 residues. V lost 3 bases, J lost 4 bases, and 13 bases lay in between. In DNA, the CDR3 is TGCGCCAGCAGTGACGCGGGGGGTTCAAATCAGCCCCAGCATTTT. Amino acid sequence: CASSDAGGSNQPQHF.

CDR3 nucleotide sequence: TGTGCCAGTAAAGGGACAGGGCAAGAGACCCAGTACTTC. Residues: CASKGTGQETQYF. The chain carries TRBV19 and TRBJ2-5; 9 bases fit TRBD1. The CDR3 loop spans 13 amino acids. Trimming took 7 bases from V and 2 from J; bases not matched to a gene: 2. CDR1 is LNHDA, CDR2 SQIVND, per germline (reference sequence).

This chain joins TRBV6-6 and TRBJ2-3; D might be TRBD2 (5 bases). The CDR3 totals 12 residues. Germline V CDR1 and CDR2: MNHNY, SVGAGI (reference sequence). Trimming removed 5 bases at V and 6 bases at J, with 9 bases between. The CDR3 is CASSTSGDTQYF. CDR3 DNA: TGTGCCAGCAGTACTAGTGGTGATACGCAGTATTTT.

V is TRBV14 and J is TRBJ1-2; D not resolved. CDR3 length equals 15 residues. Germline values: CDR1 SGHDN, CDR2 FVKESK. Trimming pared 0 bases from V and 0 bases from J, leaving 8 bases between. CDR3 nucleotide sequence: TGTGCCAGCAGCCAAGAGGGCGATCCTAACTATGGCTACACCTTC. As protein: CASSQEGDPNYGYTF.

This clone showed up just a few times. The rearrangement links TRBV5-4 to TRBJ2-1, with 13 bases matching TRBD2. There are 17 residues in the CDR3. V lost 0 bases, J lost 4 bases, and 4 bases stayed unmatched. Germline-derived CDR1 and CDR2 are SGHNT and YYREEE (reference sequence). The CDR3 is CASSLGLAGGRYNEQFF. In DNA form, the CDR3 reads TGTGCCAGCAGCTTGGGACTAGCGGGGGGTAGGTACAATGAGCAGTTCTTC. The complete variable domain, with remaining parts taken from reference TRBV5-4 and TRBJ2-1, reads ETGVTQSPTHLIKTRGQQVTLRCSSQSGHNTVSWYQQALGQGPQFIFQYYREEENGRGNFPPRFSGLQFPNYSSELNVNALELDDSALYLCASSLGLAGGRYNEQFFGPGTRLTVL.

The chain combines TRBV5-1 with TRBJ1-4; D ambiguous. Germline values: CDR1 SGHRS, CDR2 YFSETQ. Trimming pared 3 bases from V and 4 bases from J, leaving 13 bases between. The CDR3 spans 15 residues. Here the CDR3 reads CASSSIGSHNEKLFF. CDR3 nucleotides: TGCGCCAGCAGCTCCATCGGGTCGCATAATGAAAAACTGTTTTTT.

This clone was recorded a few times. This sequence joins TRBV5-1 and TRBJ1-2, with 7 bases lining up with TRBD1. The CDR3 covers 14 residues. With V trimmed by 4 bases and J by 8 bases, 11 bases remained unmatched. The V gene's germline CDR1 is SGHRS and CDR2 YFSETQ. CDR3 bases: TGCGCCAGCAGCCCTAAGGTCAGGGGGAGCGGCTACACCTTC. This sequence encodes CASSPKVRGSGYTF.

The rearrangement uses TRBV6-1 and TRBJ2-3; D possibly corresponds to TRBD1 (6 bases). Germline V gene sequence: CDR1 MNHNS, CDR2 SASEGT. The CDR3 is made up of 15 amino acids. V was pared by 11 bases and J by 1 base, with 19 bases between. The CDR3 is CAAMVGTSRTDTQYF. The CDR3 DNA reads TGTGCCGCCATGGTCGGGACATCTCGCACAGATACGCAGTATTTT.

The chain couples TRBV2 to TRBJ2-7; 7 positions agree with TRBD1. V shed 5 bases and J 4 bases; nucleotides not matched to a gene: 2. Germline V gives CDR1 SNHLY, CDR2 FYNNEI. This CDR3 is built from 12 residues. CDR3: CASSRQGYEQYV. The DNA of the CDR3 is TGTGCCAGCAGTAGACAGGGTTACGAGCAGTACGTC.

The genes are TRBV19 and TRBJ1-2, with 7 bases fitting TRBD1. CDR1 and CDR2 from the germline V gene are LNHDA and SQIVND (reference sequence). The CDR3 extends over 15 amino acids. Unmatched junction bases numbered 7, after V lost 3 bases and J lost 3 bases. The CDR3 bases are TGTGCCAGTAGTATCCGAGACAGGGCGGACTATGGCTACACCTTC. Its translation is CASSIRDRADYGYTF.

This clone appeared once. The chain recombines TRBV7-9 with TRBJ1-1; D uncertain. Trimming took 4 bases from V and 11 from J, leaving 8 bases between them. The CDR3 extends over 10 amino acids. Germline CDR1 is SEHNR and CDR2 is FQNEAQ (reference sequence). The CDR3 sequence is CASSSVSAFF. As DNA, the CDR3 is TGTGCCAGCAGCTCAGTATCGGCTTTCTTT.

The rearrangement uses TRBV9 and TRBJ2-1, with D perhaps matching TRBD2 (7 bases). Germline CDR1 reads SGDLS; CDR2 reads YYNGEE. This CDR3 region has 14 residues. V was pared by 0 bases and J by 7 bases, with 11 bases between. DNA of the CDR3: TGTGCCAGCAGCGTAGCGGGGGGCCCAAATGAGCAGTTCTTC. This sequence encodes CASSVAGGPNEQFF.

The chain employs TRBV27 and TRBJ1-2, with TRBD1 matching over 7 bases. The V and J ends lost 6 bases and 2 bases, in that order; junction bases with no gene match: 6. Germline V CDR1 and CDR2: MNHEY, SMNVEV (reference sequence). This CDR3 contains 14 residues. The CDR3 nucleotides read TGTGCCAGCAGCCCGACAGGGAGGAACTATGGCTACACCTTC. This codes for CASSPTGRNYGYTF.

The rearrangement links TRBV6-5 to TRBJ2-5; D may be TRBD2 (7 bases). The V end lost 5 bases, the J end lost 2 bases, and 12 bases lay between the germline ends. This CDR3 region has 14 residues. Germline values: CDR1 MNHEY, CDR2 SVGAGI. The CDR3 DNA reads TGTGCCAGCAGTGATAGGGGGGGGCAAGAGACCCAGTACTTC. It translates to CASSDRGGQETQYF.

The chain has TRBV29-1 and TRBJ1-1; 11 bases map to TRBD1. The CDR3 has 15 residues. Germline CDR1 SQVTM, CDR2 ANQGSEA. With 6 bases clipped from V and 4 bases from J, the junction kept 10 bases outside the gene matches. The CDR3 reads CSVASMGTGGTEAFF. The DNA of the CDR3 is TGCAGCGTCGCGTCAATGGGGACAGGGGGCACTGAAGCTTTCTTT.

V is TRBV6-1 and J is TRBJ1-2; 10 bases match TRBD1. This CDR3 has 17 residues. CDR1 and CDR2 (germline): MNHNS, SASEGT. J was trimmed by 3 bases and V by 3 bases; bases with no gene match: 10. Here the CDR3 DNA reads TGTGCCAGCAGTGAGCGGGGACAGGGGATCACCTACTATGGCTACACCTTC. This codes for CASSERGQGITYYGYTF.

The chain joins TRBV19 to TRBJ1-2; 7 bases are shared with TRBD1. The ends lost 6 bases at V and 3 bases at J; junction bases unmatched: 7. CDR1 and CDR2 (germline): LNHDA, SQIVND (reference sequence). The CDR3 runs 14 residues. This CDR3 is CASRKQGSYYGYTF. The CDR3 DNA sequence: TGTGCCAGTAGAAAACAGGGGTCCTACTATGGCTACACCTTC.

The CDR3 coding sequence is TGCGCCAGCAGCCAAGGGACAGTTTACAATGAGCAGTTCTTC. It translates to CASSQGTVYNEQFF. This chain joins TRBV4-3 and TRBJ2-1; TRBD1 is a possible D gene (6 bases). This CDR3 has 14 amino acids. V was clipped by 1 base and J by 4 bases, with 8 bases between them. CDR1 and CDR2 (germline): LGHNA, YSLEER.

The rearrangement links TRBV9 to TRBJ2-1; D is ambiguous. This CDR3 contains 12 residues. Germline V lookup: CDR1 SGDLS, CDR2 YYNGEE. Trimming removed 4 bases at V and 5 bases at J, with 7 bases between. The CDR3 here is CASSRTDNEQFF. CDR3 DNA: TGTGCCAGCAGCCGAACAGACAATGAGCAGTTCTTC.

The CDR3 protein is CSVGSGRLNTEAFF. The CDR3 coding sequence is TGCAGCGTTGGTTCTGGCAGGTTGAACACTGAAGCTTTCTTT. V and J are TRBV29-1 and TRBJ1-1; D not certain. The CDR3 runs to 14 residues. V dropped 4 bases and J dropped 0 bases, with 12 bases sitting between them. Germline CDR1 SQVTM, CDR2 ANQGSEA.

The CDR3 is CASSLETGNSPLHF. The CDR3 DNA is TGTGCCAGCAGCTTAGAAACAGGGAATTCACCCCTCCACTTT. This chain joins TRBV11-2 and TRBJ1-6; tentative D call: TRBD1 (6 bases). V was trimmed by 0 bases and J by 7 bases, leaving 7 bases between them. CDR3 length equals 14 residues. The germline V gene has CDR1 SGHAT and CDR2 FQNNGV.

The chain combines TRBV7-2 with TRBJ1-1; 7 positions agree with TRBD1. V dropped 3 bases and J dropped 5; count of bases not matched to a gene: 3. Germline-derived CDR1 and CDR2 are SGHTA and FQGNSA. The CDR3 loop spans 13 amino acids. CDR3 bases: TGTGCCAGCAGCTTTGCCAGGGGGACTGAAGCTTTCTTT. Translating it yields CASSFARGTEAFF.

V usage is TRBV9 and J usage is TRBJ1-1; possible D gene TRBD1, 5 bases. The CDR3 spans 14 residues. Germline CDR1 is SGDLS and CDR2 is YYNGEE. V was shortened by 4 bases and J by 3 bases, with 13 bases between the two germline ends. The CDR3 protein is CASSRGLEDTEAFF. DNA for the CDR3: TGTGCCAGCAGCCGGGGACTCGAAGACACTGAAGCTTTCTTT.

The gene calls are TRBV7-6 and TRBJ2-1, with 13 bases lining up with TRBD2. CDR1 and CDR2 from the germline V gene are SGHVS and FNYEAQ. The CDR3 covers 16 residues. V shed 5 bases, J shed 7 bases, and the junction held 8 bases outside the gene matches. The CDR3 spells CASSARLAGGSNEQFF. The CDR3, as DNA: TGTGCCAGCAGCGCAAGACTAGCGGGGGGATCTAATGAGCAGTTCTTC.